This T cell receptor (beta chain) was sequenced in a study of cytomegalovirus exposure and HLA in healthy donors. These donors counted as nominally healthy when sampled, but unrecorded immune exposures were likely. The primer mix had 60 Vbeta and 13 Jbeta primers. Sequencing was performed with immunoSEQ multiplex PCR; in TCRdb, only in-frame clones are kept and a portion is missing. Here the sample spans 100,000 to 150,000 clones, roughly four fifths being singletons. In this sample, this clone turned up once. What it recognizes is unknown. General study findings and limits: Both high specificity and high sensitivity reportedly marked the classifier's diagnosis of cytomegalovirus status. Per published accounts, TCR beta sequences correctly predicted the HLA-A and HLA-B alleles of most subjects. A later analysis found TCR association rates differed by HLA locus, highest for DRB1 and lowest for HLA-C.

The sequence was obtained from a girl aged 2 to 10 in good health and CMV-seronegative. The specimen was PBMCs.

Here the CDR3 DNA reads TGTGCCAGCAGTTATCAGGGCACTCTACGGGAAAAACTGTTTTTT. Protein: CASSYQGTLREKLFF. The chain joins TRBV6-5 to TRBJ1-4, with D perhaps matching TRBD1 (5 bases). The germline V and J ends were trimmed by 3 bases and 8 bases, with 16 bases remaining between them. Germline CDR1 reads MNHEY; CDR2 reads SVGAGI. The CDR3 contains 15 residues.